These 29 T cell receptor beta chains were all obtained from the same sample, sequenced in a study of cytomegalovirus exposure and HLA in healthy donors. Amplification used 60 Vbeta primers and 13 Jbeta primers. Generated by immunoSEQ multiplex PCR, the TCRdb table keeps only in-frame clones and is missing some. The table has roughly 99,000 clones, 77% seen once. The source material was PBMCs. The receptors were sampled from a male donor in good health and CMV-seronegative.

The CDR3 nucleotides read TGTGCCAGTAGGAGGGCTAGCGGGACCCGCACAGATACGCAGTATTTT. Amino acid sequence: CASRRASGTRTDTQYF. The V gene is TRBV19, the J gene TRBJ2-3; 9 nucleotides match TRBD2. The CDR3 covers 16 residues. From germline, CDR1 is LNHDA and CDR2 SQIVND (reference sequence). V lost 6 bases, J lost 1 base, and 8 bases stayed unmatched.

The V gene is TRBV13, the J gene TRBJ2-7; D is perhaps TRBD2 (7 bases). The CDR3 runs 17 residues. Deletions cut 4 bases from V and 4 bases from J, with 23 bases between. In germline, CDR1 is PRHDT, CDR2 FYEKMQ (reference sequence). The CDR3 nucleotides are TGTGCCAGCAGCTGGGGAGTTTGGGGGGGCGCGGAATACGAGCAGTACTTC. It encodes CASSWGVWGGAEYEQYF.

The V and J genes are TRBV4-1 and TRBJ2-5; TRBD1 matches 10 bases. Germline V gene lookup returns CDR1 MGHRA and CDR2 YSYEKL. The CDR3 has 21 amino acids. With V trimmed by 5 bases and J by 3 bases, 24 bases remained unmatched. CDR3 nucleotide sequence: TGCGCCAGCAGCAGCCAAGGAGCCGGGACAGGGGCTCCGAGGACCAAAGAGACCCAGTACTTC. Residues: CASSSQGAGTGAPRTKETQYF.

The J gene is TRBJ1-3, the V gene TRBV19; TRBD1 matches 9 bases. Trimming took 7 bases from V and 0 from J; bases not matched to a gene: 10. Germline assignment: CDR1 LNHDA and CDR2 SQIVND (reference sequence). CDR3 length: 17 residues. The CDR3 coding sequence is TGTGCCAGTATTCAAAGGACAGGGGCTTACTCTGGAAACACCATATATTTT. Residues: CASIQRTGAYSGNTIYF.

The rearrangement uses TRBV30 and TRBJ2-7, with no clear D. This CDR3 comprises 11 residues. V lost 3 bases and J lost 1, with 4 bases in between. Germline values: CDR1 GTSNPN, CDR2 SVGIG (reference sequence). For the CDR3, the DNA is TGTGCCTGGAGCGGGTCCTACGAGCAGTACTTC. It translates to CAWSGSYEQYF.

The chain couples TRBV9 to TRBJ2-1; a weak D match, TRBD2 (6 bases). Germline V lookup: CDR1 SGDLS, CDR2 YYNGEE. The germline V and J ends were trimmed by 3 bases and 4 bases, with 17 bases remaining between them. This CDR3 spans 16 amino acids. The CDR3 sequence is CASSGGVGLSYNEQFF. The CDR3 region has the DNA TGTGCCAGCAGCGGCGGGGTGGGACTGAGTTACAATGAGCAGTTCTTC.

The V call is TRBV2, the J call TRBJ2-1, with TRBD2 matching 13 bases. The CDR3 length is 16 residues. In germline, CDR1 is SNHLY, CDR2 FYNNEI. The V segment lost 5 bases and the J segment 8 bases; nucleotides outside the gene matches: 9. The CDR3 DNA sequence: TGTGCCAGCAGTCTCGGACTAGCGGGAGTAGGCCATGAGCAGTTCTTC. This translates into CASSLGLAGVGHEQFF.

V and J are TRBV7-9 and TRBJ2-1; D is possibly TRBD2 (6 bases). The V end lost 1 base, the J end lost 2 bases, and 9 bases lay between the germline ends. CDR1 and CDR2 (germline): SEHNR, FQNEAQ (reference sequence). There are 15 residues in the CDR3. The CDR3 region is CASSLGGGAYNEQFF. In DNA, the CDR3 is TGTGCCAGCAGCTTAGGCGGAGGGGCCTACAATGAGCAGTTCTTC.

This clone occurred a few times. The J gene is TRBJ2-1, the V gene TRBV2; 12 positions agree with TRBD2. The CDR3 is 15 amino acids. Unmatched junction bases numbered 6, after V lost 4 bases and J lost 8 bases. CDR1 and CDR2 from the germline V gene are SNHLY and FYNNEI. The CDR3 DNA follows: TGTGCCAGCAGTGGGGTGACTAGCGGGAGTGATGAGCAGTTCTTC. Protein: CASSGVTSGSDEQFF.

This chain connects TRBV2 to TRBJ1-5; perhaps TRBD1 as D (5 bases). Trimming took off 7 bases at V and 4 bases at J, with 14 bases between the two ends. CDR3 length: 14 residues. The germline V gene encodes CDR1 SNHLY and CDR2 FYNNEI. The CDR3 reads CASKGGGVNQPQHF. The CDR3 region has the DNA TGTGCCAGCAAGGGCGGGGGAGTAAATCAGCCCCAGCATTTT.

The chain joins TRBV12-2 to TRBJ2-7; TRBD2, as called in the table, went unchecked against the DNA. TRBV12-2 counts as a pseudogene. This CDR3 contains 19 residues. The DNA of the CDR3 is TGTGCAAGTCGCTTAGCCTTTGTAACTAGCGGGAGCGCGGCTCGCGAGCAGTACTTC. It codes for CASRLAFVTSGSAAREQYF.

The chain carries TRBV19 and TRBJ2-7, with 8 bases aligning to TRBD2. Germline V lookup: CDR1 LNHDA, CDR2 SQIVND (reference sequence). The CDR3 extends over 13 amino acids. V gave up 5 bases and J gave up 5 bases; unmatched junction bases: 5. Here the CDR3 DNA reads TGTGCCAGTAGTCCCCGGACTAGCCACGAGCAGTACTTC. Protein: CASSPRTSHEQYF.

V gene TRBV28 combines with J gene TRBJ2-7; weak D call: TRBD2 (5 bases). CDR3 length equals 12 residues. Germline V lookup: CDR1 MDHEN, CDR2 SYDVKM. V dropped 5 bases and J dropped 2 bases, with 7 bases sitting between them. CDR3 protein: CASSPGAYEQYF. DNA of the CDR3: TGTGCCAGCAGTCCCGGGGCCTACGAGCAGTACTTC.

The V and J genes are TRBV7-9 and TRBJ1-1; D is unresolved. The length of the CDR3 is 18 residues. Trimming removed 5 bases at V and 1 base at J, with 23 bases between. Per germline, CDR1 SEHNR and CDR2 FQNEAQ (reference sequence). Written as DNA, the CDR3 is TGTGCCAGCAGCATCGGTGGCCAGGCGTCACGGGGGAACACTGAAGCTTTCTTT. Amino acids: CASSIGGQASRGNTEAFF.

The gene calls are TRBV30 and TRBJ2-7; TRBD1 agrees at 9 bases. CDR3 size: 13 residues. Germline V CDR1 and CDR2: GTSNPN, SVGIG (reference sequence). V lost 3 bases and J lost 2; bases outside the gene matches: 2. In DNA form, the CDR3 reads TGTGCCTGGAGCGGGGACAGGGCCTACGAGCAGTACTTC. Its protein product is CAWSGDRAYEQYF.

V gene TRBV27 combines with J gene TRBJ2-6, with a possible D match to TRBD2 (6 bases). CDR1 is MNHEY, CDR2 SMNVEV, per germline (reference sequence). The CDR3 loop spans 14 amino acids. V gave up 6 bases and J gave up 2 bases, with 8 bases separating them. The CDR3 sequence: CASSGGAGANVLTF. CDR3 DNA: TGTGCCAGCAGCGGAGGGGCTGGGGCCAACGTCCTGACTTTC.

The chain is built from TRBV2 and TRBJ2-7; D possibly corresponds to TRBD1 (6 bases). The germline CDR1 and CDR2 sequences are SNHLY and FYNNEI. With 5 bases removed from V and 4 bases from J, the gap between germline ends came to 6 bases. The CDR3 runs 11 residues. Here the CDR3 reads CASSRGYEQYF. The CDR3 bases are TGTGCCAGCAGTAGGGGGTACGAGCAGTACTTC.

The chain combines TRBV5-1 with TRBJ1-4, with TRBD1 as a possible D gene (5 bases). The germline gives CDR1 SGHRS, CDR2 YFSETQ. V was shortened by 0 bases and J by 8 bases, with 14 bases between the two germline ends. The length of the CDR3 is 15 residues. The CDR3 region has the DNA TGCGCCAGCAGCTTGGAAGGCAGGGAAGGAGAAAAACTGTTTTTT. This sequence encodes CASSLEGREGEKLFF.

V and J are TRBV11-2 and TRBJ2-5; TRBD2 matches at 10 bases. The CDR3 is made up of 16 amino acids. Germline V gives CDR1 SGHAT, CDR2 FQNNGV. V lost 1 base to trimming and J lost 5 bases; unmatched junction nucleotides: 7. This chain's CDR3 is CASSLGGLAGVETQYF. The CDR3, as DNA: TGTGCCAGCAGCTTAGGAGGGCTAGCGGGAGTTGAGACCCAGTACTTC.

The rearrangement joins TRBV6-1 to TRBJ2-1; D is possibly TRBD2 (6 bases). The germline CDR1 and CDR2 sequences are MNHNS and SASEGT. Trimming removed 3 bases at V and 6 bases at J, with 12 bases between. The CDR3 length is 14 residues. The CDR3 coding sequence is TGTGCCAGCAGTGATTCCGGGACTCTCAATGAGCAGTTCTTC. Translating gives CASSDSGTLNEQFF.

V is TRBV18 and J is TRBJ2-7, with D possibly being TRBD2 (6 bases). The CDR3 covers 14 residues. Germline values: CDR1 KGHSH, CDR2 LQKENI. Trimming cost V 0 bases and J 5 bases, with 11 bases left between them. The CDR3 region has the DNA TGTGCCAGCTCACCACCGCGGAGGGCCCACGAGCAGTACTTC. This encodes CASSPPRRAHEQYF. The complete variable domain, with remaining parts taken from reference TRBV18 and TRBJ2-7, reads NAGVMQNPRHLVRRRGQEARLRCSPMKGHSHVYWYRQLPEEGLKFMVYLQKENIIDESGMPKERFSAEFPKEGPSILRIQQVVRGDSAAYFCASSPPRRAHEQYFGPGTRLTVT.

Notes on this clone: The junction shows a germline mismatch at one end, possibly a read error. V gene TRBV27 combines with J gene TRBJ1-2, with TRBD1 identical over 7 bases. This CDR3 spans 15 amino acids. Germline V CDR1 and CDR2: MNHEY, SMNVEV (reference sequence). The CDR3 protein is CASSLSWGQTYGYTF. The CDR3 region has the DNA TGTGCCAGCAGTCTATCCTGGGGACAGACCTATGGCTACACCTTC.

With regard to this clone: Other DNA sequences in the sample encode the same CDR3. The J gene is TRBJ1-3, the V gene TRBV5-4, with a possible D match to TRBD1 (6 bases). The CDR3 loop spans 14 amino acids. CDR1 and CDR2 (germline): SGHNT, YYREEE (reference sequence). V was trimmed by 1 base and J by 2 bases, leaving 7 bases between them. The CDR3 DNA follows: TGTGCCAGCAGCTTGACAGGGACTGGAAACACCATATATTTT. Amino acids: CASSLTGTGNTIYF.

This chain links TRBV5-8 with TRBJ2-3, with 14 bases lining up with TRBD2. Germline loops: CDR1 SGHTS, CDR2 YDEGEE. There are 15 residues in the CDR3. V dropped 4 bases and J dropped 6; count of bases not matched to a gene: 4. CDR3 bases: TGTGCCAGCAGCCGACTAGCGGGAGGGTGGGATACGCAGTATTTT. It specifies CASSRLAGGWDTQYF.

The rearrangement links TRBV28 to TRBJ2-7; D is unresolved. Trimming stripped 3 bases from V and 3 bases from J, with 12 bases between. This CDR3 comprises 14 residues. Germline CDR1 MDHEN, CDR2 SYDVKM. The CDR3 here is CASSFPANSYEQYF. The CDR3, as DNA: TGTGCCAGCAGTTTCCCCGCCAACAGCTACGAGCAGTACTTC.

This clone occurred a few times. V usage is TRBV4-1 and J usage is TRBJ1-1; TRBD1 matches 7 bases. Per the germline V gene, CDR1 is MGHRA and CDR2 is YSYEKL. The trim removed 4 bases at V and 3 bases at J, leaving 5 bases unmatched. The CDR3 is 14 residues long. CDR3 coding DNA: TGCGCCAGCAGCCTCTTACAGGGGCACACTGAAGCTTTCTTT. Residues: CASSLLQGHTEAFF.

The chain carries TRBV10-3 and TRBJ2-7; maybe TRBD1 (6 bases). This CDR3 comprises 12 residues. The V gene's germline CDR1 is ENHRY and CDR2 SYGVKD. Between the trimmed V and J ends, which lost 11 bases and 2 bases, there was a span of 13 bases. The CDR3 coding sequence is TGTGCCGCATCTGACAGGACCTACGAGCAGTACTTC. Translated, it gives CAASDRTYEQYF.

The gene calls are TRBV27 and TRBJ2-3; the match to TRBD2 covers 8 bases. From germline, CDR1 is MNHEY and CDR2 SMNVEV (reference sequence). Trimming removed 3 bases from V and 3 bases from J; junction bases left unmatched: 8. The CDR3 loop spans 16 amino acids. This CDR3 reads CASSFTLAGVTDTQYF. The CDR3 DNA reads TGTGCCAGCAGTTTCACGCTAGCGGGTGTAACAGATACGCAGTATTTT.

The chain employs TRBV15 and TRBJ2-3, with a possible D match to TRBD1 (5 bases). CDR3 length: 15 amino acids. The V and J ends lost 6 bases and 1 base respectively, with 14 bases between them. CDR1 is LNHNV, CDR2 YYDKDF, per germline (reference sequence). The DNA for the CDR3 is TGTGCCACCAGTACCTCAAGGGGCGGCACAGATACGCAGTATTTT. Translated: CATSTSRGGTDTQYF.